This entry is about one T cell receptor (beta chain). The antigen remains unidentified. No DNA is given; TCRdb re-called the 5' RACE reads and lists each CDR3 protein once. Found here are fewer than 110,000 distinct CDR3 sequences; the top ten clones hold about 2%. This specimen comes from a study of monozygotic twins with inflammatory bowel disease. Study-level results: Different T cell subtypes could not be distinguished. TCRbeta inverse Simpson diversity was decreased in IBD patients versus healthy co-twins.

Total RNA from whole blood was isolated with no T cell sorting. The length of the CDR3 is 15 residues. Germline V gene sequence: CDR1 SGHKS, CDR2 YYEKEE (reference sequence). Source material: blood. The receptor comes from a human donor with ulcerative colitis or Crohn's disease, or a healthy co-twin of an affected twin (not recorded which). This chain joins TRBV5-5 and TRBJ1-2; as DNA is missing, the TRBD1 call by TCRdb cannot be tested. CDR3 sequence reads: CASSLKTGGHHGYTF. The full variable domain, with the rest looked up from reference TRBV5-5 and TRBJ1-2, is DAGVTQSPTHLIKTRGQQVTLRCSPISGHKSVSWYQQVLGQGPQFIFQYYEKEERGRGNFPDRFSARQFPNYSSELNVNALLLGDSALYLCASSLKTGGHHGYTFGSGTRLTVV.